This TCR beta chain was sequenced for a study of CD8+CD57+ T cells in acquired aplastic anemia. Overall study: The average for DNA from sorted CD4+ and CD8+ cells was about 3.3 ug.

Whoever was chosen for sequencing had shown CD8+CD57+ cell expansion by flow cytometry. The patients, all of them, had severe acquired aplastic anemia. Germline lookup yields CDR1 LNHDA and CDR2 SQIVND (reference sequence). The CDR3 has 15 amino acids. V was cut by 3 bases and J by 1 base, with 12 bases left in between. Both TCR beta VDJ combination and CDR3 sequence profiling were carried out. Genomic DNA was the template for this profiling. In TCRdb, the reads were re-called with MiXCR into one record per CDR3 protein. The sample consists of a few hundred thousand distinct CDR3 sequences, roughly 50% of them appearing once. This clonotype was recorded a few times. Its matching antigen is unknown. Study-level results: Researchers report that about 29 CD8+ CDR3 sequences appeared in both patients and controls. CD8+ Simpson's diversity in patients was not significantly different from that in controls.

This TCR was sampled from a human donor with aplastic anemia. The V gene is TRBV19, the J gene TRBJ2-5; maybe TRBD1 (6 bases). The specimen was sorted CD4+, CD8+, or CD8+CD57+ T cells (not recorded which) from PBMCs. The CDR3 loop is CASSMGADTQETQYF. The DNA of the CDR3 is TGTGCCAGTAGTATGGGGGCAGACACCCAAGAGACCCAGTACTTC.